The T cell receptor (beta chain) described here comes from a study of blood T cell repertoires in COVID-19. Study information: Acute and convalescent COVID-19 specimens originated in the United States, Italy and Spain.

Trimming stripped 5 bases from V and 7 bases from J, with 14 bases between. CDR1 and CDR2 (germline): SEHNR, FQNEAQ (reference sequence). The CDR3 covers 13 residues. While infection was still active, Seattle patients were enrolled and then followed longitudinally. Per the original methods: Estimation of nucleated cell counts relied on the amplification of reference gene primers. Sequenced by immunoSEQ multiplex PCR; TCRdb stores in-frame clones only, minus some. V and J calls plus clone size are reproduced from that table; the DNA served to infer D and trimming. This sample has some 290,000 clones, with roughly nine tenths found just once.

The chain recombines TRBV7-9 with TRBJ1-1, with D unclear. The clonotype originates from a woman in her 30s with COVID-19, enrolled during active disease. The sequenced sample consisted of peripheral blood. The CDR3 reads CASSIYSSLEAFF. The DNA of the CDR3 is TGTGCCAGCAGCATATACAGTAGTCTTGAAGCTTTCTTT. The entire variable domain, with the rest obtained from reference TRBV7-9 and TRBJ1-1, is as follows: DTGVSQNPRHKITKRGQNVTFRCDPISEHNRLYWYRQTLGQGPEFLTYFQNEAQLEKSRLLSDRFSAERPKGSFSTLEIQRTEQGDSAMYLCASSIYSSLEAFFGQGTRLTVV.